This TCR beta chain comes out of a study of T-cell reconstitution after alpha-beta-depleted transplantation in children. Study-level results: Certain patients had high TCRbeta diversity at day 60, and it came from recipient T cells and thymic progenitors that survived. Several hundred expanded graft clones reportedly gave rise to the alpha-beta T cells present about two months after transplant.

Concerning this clonotype: Its antigen is currently unknown.

The library targeted TCRbeta and was prepared with unique molecular identifiers. TCRdb re-called the PCR reads through MiXCR, storing one row per CDR3 protein. The data hold more than 500,000 distinct CDR3 sequences, with about 10% observed a single time. Losses at the gene ends were 7 bases for V and 6 bases for J; bases not matched to a gene: 3. Germline V gene data show CDR1 as KGHDR and CDR2 as SFDVKD. CDR3 length: 12 residues. The chain has TRBV24-1 and TRBJ1-2; 8 nucleotides align to TRBD1. The clonotype comes from a female patient aged 2 to 10 who had a stem cell transplant for aplastic anemia, so the T cells may come from the graft donor. This specimen consisted of PBMCs, mostly from graft donor cells, obtained 180 days after TCRalphabeta/CD19-depleted stem cell transplant. The CDR3 protein is CATRDRVNGYTF. For the CDR3, the DNA is TGTGCCACCAGGGACAGGGTGAATGGCTACACCTTC.